Below, 30 T cell receptor beta chains from the same sample are listed, as sequenced in a study of persistence of HIV-infected CD4 T cells. These receptors are not linked to any known antigen. The libraries were made with immunoSEQ version 4 in survey mode. Profiled with immunoSEQ multiplex PCR; TCRdb holds only in-frame clones, not every one. This table has roughly 28,000 clones, roughly three quarters appearing once. Lysates of CMV-infected fibroblasts at 10 ug/mL stimulated these cells. CD40L/CD69 double-negative CD45RO-high memory CD4+ T cells were collected. This specimen consisted of CD4+ T cells sorted from PBMCs after roughly 18-hour stimulation, obtained from a patient who received antiretroviral therapy. The receptors derive from an adult woman with HIV who was CMV-seropositive.

The genes are TRBV6-4 and TRBJ1-2; 10 bases are a match to TRBD1. Looked up from germline, CDR1 is MRHNA and CDR2 is SNTAGT. The CDR3 has 14 amino acids. Trimming took 5 bases from V and 4 from J; bases not matched to a gene: 4. CDR3 sequence (DNA): TGTGCCAGCAGTCAGGACAGGGGGGTCTATGGCTACACCTTC. Amino acid sequence: CASSQDRGVYGYTF.

V and J are TRBV28 and TRBJ1-6; D uncertain. Trimming left V 2 bases short and J 7 bases short, with 9 bases between. The CDR3 consists of 14 residues. Germline assignment: CDR1 MDHEN and CDR2 SYDVKM. For the CDR3, the DNA is TGTGCCAGCAGTTTAGAACGGGAAAATTCACCCCTCCACTTT. Its translation is CASSLERENSPLHF.

V is TRBV28 and J is TRBJ2-4; D may correspond to TRBD1 or TRBD2 (5 bases each). Germline V gene lookup returns CDR1 MDHEN and CDR2 SYDVKM. The V end was cut by 1 base, the J end by 1 base, with 20 bases between. This CDR3 comprises 19 residues. As DNA, the CDR3 is TGTGCCAGCAGTTTATCGGCCAGGGTGAGCGGTACGGCCAAAAACATTCAGTACTTC. This encodes CASSLSARVSGTAKNIQYF.

The rearrangement links TRBV19 to TRBJ2-2, with a possible D match to TRBD2 (7 bases). V lost 5 bases and J 9 bases, leaving 25 bases between the germline ends. CDR3 size: 17 residues. Per germline, CDR1 LNHDA and CDR2 SQIVND (reference sequence). The CDR3 DNA reads as TGTGCCAGTAGTTCCACACCCCAGGGGAGGGGGTCCCGGGAGCTGTTTTTT. Protein product: CASSSTPQGRGSRELFF. Based on the CDR3 plus reference TRBV19 and TRBJ2-2, the full variable domain is DGGITQSPKYLFRKEGQNVTLSCEQNLNHDAMYWYRQDPGQGLRLIYYSQIVNDFQKGDIAEGYSVSREKKESFPLTVTSAQKNPTAFYLCASSSTPQGRGSRELFFGEGSRLTVL.

The chain is built from TRBV7-2 and TRBJ1-1, with D perhaps matching TRBD1 (6 bases). The CDR3 sequence is 16 residues long. Trimming cost V 6 bases and J 4 bases, with 21 bases left between them. Germline CDR1 SGHTA, CDR2 FQGNSA. The CDR3 sequence is CASSSRTGGAPTEAFF. The CDR3 DNA sequence: TGTGCCAGCAGTTCCCGGACGGGGGGCGCCCCCACTGAAGCTTTCTTT.

This clone turned up a few times. The V call is TRBV5-1, the J call TRBJ1-2; D unclear. Between the trimmed V and J ends, which lost 0 bases and 1 base, there was a span of 4 bases. CDR3 length: 13 residues. CDR1 and CDR2 (germline): SGHRS, YFSETQ. DNA of the CDR3: TGCGCCAGCAGCTTGGACCGTAACTATGGCTACACCTTC. Its translation: CASSLDRNYGYTF.

The V and J genes are TRBV6-1 and TRBJ2-1; D may be TRBD2 (5 bases). The CDR3 is 17 residues long. CDR1 and CDR2 from the germline V gene are MNHNS and SASEGT. V lost 4 bases and J 1 base, leaving 17 bases between the germline ends. CDR3 sequence (DNA): TGTGCCAGCAGTGTTTCGGTAGCTCGACTATCCTACAATGAGCAGTTCTTC. Translation gives CASSVSVARLSYNEQFF.

V is TRBV7-2 and J is TRBJ2-5; possibly TRBD1 for D (5 bases). Germline assignment: CDR1 SGHTA and CDR2 FQGNSA. This CDR3 has 14 amino acids. V was cut by 2 bases and J by 1 base, with 8 bases left in between. The CDR3 nucleotides are TGTGCCAGCAGCTTACAGGGCGGCCAAGAGACCCAGTACTTC. This gives the protein CASSLQGGQETQYF.

In this sample, this clone turned up a few times. J is TRBJ1-2 and V is TRBV19; D remains ambiguous. V was pared by 1 base and J by 1 base, with 7 bases between. The germline gives CDR1 LNHDA, CDR2 SQIVND (reference sequence). The CDR3 length is 14 residues. This CDR3 is CASSIGSLNYGYTF. DNA for the CDR3: TGTGCCAGTAGTATAGGCAGTCTTAACTATGGCTACACCTTC. The entire variable domain, with the rest obtained from reference TRBV19 and TRBJ1-2, is as follows: DGGITQSPKYLFRKEGQNVTLSCEQNLNHDAMYWYRQDPGQGLRLIYYSQIVNDFQKGDIAEGYSVSREKKESFPLTVTSAQKNPTAFYLCASSIGSLNYGYTFGSGTRLTVV.

This rearrangement joins TRBV19 to TRBJ2-1, with D possibly being TRBD1 (5 bases). The CDR3 covers 12 residues. The germline V and J ends were trimmed by 4 bases and 10 bases, with 11 bases remaining between them. Germline V lookup: CDR1 LNHDA, CDR2 SQIVND (reference sequence). The DNA of the CDR3 is TGTGCCAGTAGTACCTCCCGGACAGAGCAGTTCTTC. This translates into CASSTSRTEQFF.

The chain is built from TRBV7-8 and TRBJ2-5, with D uncertain. CDR1 is SGHVS and CDR2 is FQNEAQ in the germline V gene. CDR3 length: 14 residues. The V gene lost 1 base and the J gene lost 1 base, with 7 bases spanning the gap. CDR3 sequence reads: CASSLDRVQETQYF. CDR3 DNA sequence: TGTGCCAGCAGCTTAGACAGAGTCCAAGAGACCCAGTACTTC.

This chain links TRBV6-5 with TRBJ2-1; no clear D. Trimming took 0 bases from V and 0 from J, leaving 9 bases between them. The CDR3 is 16 amino acids. Germline V CDR1 and CDR2: MNHEY, SVGAGI. The CDR3, as DNA: TGTGCCAGCAGTTACTCGCGGAAACCCTCCTACAATGAGCAGTTCTTC. It is translated as CASSYSRKPSYNEQFF.

The chain combines TRBV19 with TRBJ1-5, with a possible D match to TRBD1 (6 bases). The V and J ends lost 11 bases and 4 bases respectively, with 18 bases between them. The germline V gene encodes CDR1 LNHDA and CDR2 SQIVND (reference sequence). The CDR3 has 14 residues. The CDR3 region is CALGGERWNQPQHF. The CDR3 DNA reads TGTGCCCTAGGGGGGGAAAGATGGAATCAGCCCCAGCATTTT.

The V and J genes are TRBV7-9 and TRBJ1-2; D is unresolved. This CDR3 is built from 13 residues. Germline V gives CDR1 SEHNR, CDR2 FQNEAQ (reference sequence). The V end was cut by 3 bases, the J end by 6 bases, with 11 bases between. CDR3 residues: CASSFTAENGYTF. CDR3 DNA: TGTGCCAGCAGCTTCACGGCCGAGAATGGCTACACCTTC.

The chain's CDR3 is CATSPTPRRNEQFF. CDR3 bases: TGTGCCACCAGCCCGACACCGAGGCGGAATGAGCAGTTCTTC. This chain uses TRBV24-1 with TRBJ2-1; D uncertain. This CDR3 has 14 amino acids. The V gene's germline CDR1 is KGHDR and CDR2 SFDVKD. The V end was cut by 7 bases, the J end by 7 bases, with 16 bases between.

The chain is built from TRBV3-1 (or the pseudogene TRBV3-2) and TRBJ1-2; 7 nucleotides match TRBD1. The CDR3 covers 12 residues. After removal of 4 bases from V and 14 bases from J, the junction contained 10 bases not matched to a gene. Germline V gives CDR1 LGHDT, CDR2 YNNKEL (reference sequence). The CDR3, as DNA: TGTGCCAGCAGCCTTTCAACAGGGGAAAGGACCTTC. As protein: CASSLSTGERTF.

The rearrangement uses TRBV12-5 and TRBJ2-7; D not resolved. With 0 bases removed from V and 2 bases from J, the gap between germline ends came to 5 bases. The CDR3 sequence is 13 residues long. Germline V lookup: CDR1 LGHNT, CDR2 FRNRAP. The CDR3 DNA follows: TGTGCTAGTGGTTTGGTACCCGCCTACGAGCAGTACTTC. It is translated as CASGLVPAYEQYF.

This chain connects TRBV5-4 to TRBJ2-1; 9 bases line up with TRBD2. Germline trimming cut 4 bases from V and 5 bases from J; bases unmatched to any gene: 7. Per the germline V gene, CDR1 is SGHNT and CDR2 is YYREEE (reference sequence). The CDR3 length is 15 residues. The CDR3 spells CASSAPGLAHNEQFF. The CDR3 nucleotides read TGTGCCAGCAGCGCCCCGGGACTAGCACACAATGAGCAGTTCTTC. The variable domain in full, completed from reference TRBV5-4 and TRBJ2-1, reads ETGVTQSPTHLIKTRGQQVTLRCSSQSGHNTVSWYQQALGQGPQFIFQYYREEENGRGNFPPRFSGLQFPNYSSELNVNALELDDSALYLCASSAPGLAHNEQFFGPGTRLTVL.

The chain recombines TRBV5-5 with TRBJ2-7; D is ambiguous. Trimming removed 0 bases from V and 0 bases from J, with 10 bases in between. Germline lookup yields CDR1 SGHKS and CDR2 YYEKEE (reference sequence). The CDR3 sequence is 15 residues long. CDR3 coding DNA: TGTGCCAGCAGCTTGGAATATTACAGCTCCTACGAGCAGTACTTC. It specifies CASSLEYYSSYEQYF.

The CDR3 nucleotides read TGTGCCAGCAGCCAAGTGAACACTGAAGCTTTCTTT. It translates to CASSQVNTEAFF. The V and J genes are TRBV3-1 (or the pseudogene TRBV3-2) and TRBJ1-1; D is undetermined. Trimming shortened V by 1 base and J by 0 bases, and 0 bases separated the two germline ends. CDR1 and CDR2 (germline): LGHDT, YNNKEL (reference sequence). The CDR3 contains 12 residues.

The chain couples TRBV18 to TRBJ1-1, with 7 bases identical to TRBD1. The V segment lost 6 bases and the J segment 3 bases; nucleotides outside the gene matches: 7. This CDR3 region has 14 residues. Germline loops: CDR1 KGHSH, CDR2 LQKENI. The CDR3 protein is CASSERTGHTEAFF. CDR3 DNA: TGTGCCAGCTCGGAACGGACAGGCCACACTGAAGCTTTCTTT.

This chain uses TRBV9 with TRBJ2-3; perhaps TRBD2 as D (7 bases). Germline V gene lookup returns CDR1 SGDLS and CDR2 YYNGEE. The V end lost 0 bases, the J end lost 2 bases, and 13 bases lay between the germline ends. This CDR3 is built from 16 residues. The CDR3 DNA sequence: TGTGCCAGCAGCGTAGCTGCGGGGGCTTACACAGATACGCAGTATTTT. It specifies CASSVAAGAYTDTQYF.

This clone was found once. V gene TRBV6-5 combines with J gene TRBJ1-6, with D uncertain. The CDR3 length is 14 residues. Germline V lookup: CDR1 MNHEY, CDR2 SVGAGI. V lost 6 bases, J lost 2 bases, and 8 bases lay in between. CDR3 region: CASRTDTYNSPLHF. CDR3 bases: TGTGCCAGCAGAACGGATACCTATAATTCACCCCTCCACTTT.

The chain carries TRBV5-5 and TRBJ2-2; D may be TRBD1 (6 bases). V was cut by 1 base and J by 6 bases, with 13 bases left in between. Per germline, CDR1 SGHKS and CDR2 YYEKEE (reference sequence). The CDR3 covers 15 residues. DNA of the CDR3: TGTGCCAGCAGCTTGCAACAGGGCGAGTCCGGGGAGCTGTTTTTT. Encoded protein: CASSLQQGESGELFF.

The rearrangement links TRBV24-1 to TRBJ2-1, with 8 bases fitting TRBD2. V lost 4 bases, J lost 7 bases, and 5 bases stayed unmatched. The CDR3 is 14 residues long. Germline CDR1 and CDR2: KGHDR and SFDVKD. CDR3 nucleotides: TGTGCCACCAGTGACCCGGGGGGGCAAAATGAGCAGTTCTTC. It codes for CATSDPGGQNEQFF.

This chain joins TRBV20-1 and TRBJ2-3; TRBD1 might be the D (6 bases). Germline V gives CDR1 DFQATT, CDR2 SNEGSKA (reference sequence). V lost 5 bases and J 9 bases, leaving 12 bases between the germline ends. The CDR3 covers 11 residues. The CDR3 region is CSAGGDRTQYF. Here the CDR3 DNA reads TGCAGTGCTGGGGGCGACAGAACGCAGTATTTT.

This sequence joins TRBV30 and TRBJ2-3, with D unresolved. The germline V and J ends were trimmed by 0 bases and 0 bases, with 13 bases remaining between them. The CDR3 spans 16 residues. Germline-derived CDR1 and CDR2 are GTSNPN and SVGIG (reference sequence). The CDR3 nucleotides read TGTGCCTGGAGTGTACAGTCTAGGAGCAGCACAGATACGCAGTATTTT. This encodes CAWSVQSRSSTDTQYF. The whole variable domain, filled in from reference TRBV30 and TRBJ2-3, reads SQTIHQWPATLVQPVGSPLSLECTVEGTSNPNLYWYRQAAGRGLQLLFYSVGIGQISSEVPQNLSASRPQDRQFILSSKKLLLSDSGFYLCAWSVQSRSSTDTQYFGPGTRLTVL.

The rearrangement uses TRBV30 and TRBJ1-5; perhaps TRBD1 as D (5 bases). Between the trimmed V and J ends, which lost 0 bases and 6 bases, there was a span of 15 bases. The CDR3 has 15 amino acids. CDR1 GTSNPN and CDR2 SVGIG come from the germline V gene (reference sequence). The CDR3, as DNA: TGTGCCTGGAGTGTACAGGACCCCGGACGTCAGCCCCAGCATTTT. Translation: CAWSVQDPGRQPQHF.

This clone was observed a handful of times. This sequence joins TRBV30 and TRBJ1-5; D perhaps matches TRBD1 (5 bases). Trimming cost V 0 bases and J 2 bases, with 14 bases left between them. This CDR3 has 16 residues. Germline CDR1 GTSNPN, CDR2 SVGIG (reference sequence). CDR3 nucleotide sequence: TGTGCCTGGAGTGTACGTTCGGGGGTTGGCAATCAGCCCCAGCATTTT. It translates to CAWSVRSGVGNQPQHF.

This chain's CDR3 is CAISAPPPGTSGYNEQFF. CDR3 bases: TGTGCCATCAGTGCACCCCCTCCGGGGACTAGCGGCTACAATGAGCAGTTCTTC. This sequence joins TRBV10-3 and TRBJ2-1; 11 positions agree with TRBD2. The V and J ends lost 4 bases and 3 bases, in that order; junction bases with no gene match: 11. Germline V CDR1 and CDR2: ENHRY, SYGVKD. The CDR3 loop spans 18 amino acids.